This TCR beta chain appears in the sequencing data of a study of shared clonotypes between healthy human individuals. Study-wide findings and caveats: Non-shared clonotypes had lower generation probabilities than those shared by all four donors. The rarefaction results pointed to incomplete sorted-subset sequencing despite large depth. The study found about 4.6% of naive CD4 clonotypes shared across a handful of donors.

Clones were read by immunoSEQ multiplex PCR, and TCRdb kept only the in-frame ones, dropping some. The sample includes about 650,000 clones, just under 97% of them seen just once. A word on this clone: Its antigen is unidentified.

The CDR3 extends over 16 amino acids. Germline CDR1 is SGHNT and CDR2 is YYREEE (reference sequence). V lost 0 bases to trimming and J lost 0 bases; unmatched junction nucleotides: 4. Positive CCR7 selection of CD45RO-negative cells yielded the naive CD8 cells, and terminally differentiated effector memory CD45RA+ cells were excluded. The source material was naive CD8+ T cells sorted from blood. This TCR was recovered from a woman in her 30s in good health. J is TRBJ2-3 and V is TRBV5-4, with 7 bases that match TRBD1. The CDR3 protein is CASSLDRGWSTDTQYF. CDR3 DNA sequence: TGTGCCAGCAGCTTGGACAGGGGTTGGAGCACAGATACGCAGTATTTT. Full variable domain (outside the CDR3, taken from reference TRBV5-4 and TRBJ2-3): ETGVTQSPTHLIKTRGQQVTLRCSSQSGHNTVSWYQQALGQGPQFIFQYYREEENGRGNFPPRFSGLQFPNYSSELNVNALELDDSALYLCASSLDRGWSTDTQYFGPGTRLTVL.